The 5 T cell receptor beta chains below all came from one sample that was sequenced in a study of blood T cell repertoires in COVID-19. Assay: immunoSEQ multiplex PCR; the TCRdb copy retains only in-frame clones and omits some. There are more than 400,000 clones in the sample; about 90% occur only once, and around 0.64% lies in the top ten. The material sequenced was PBMCs or T cells enriched from blood (not recorded which). The receptors stem from a woman between 18 and 29 years old who had recovered from COVID-19.

The V call is TRBV2, the J call TRBJ2-5; weak D call: TRBD2 (7 bases). The germline V gene has CDR1 SNHLY and CDR2 FYNNEI. V was shortened by 7 bases and J by 5 bases, with 14 bases between the two germline ends. The CDR3 is 13 residues long. CDR3 sequence: CASIGGAGETQYF. CDR3 bases: TGTGCCAGCATTGGGGGGGCCGGTGAGACCCAGTACTTC. Using reference TRBV2 and TRBJ2-5 for the parts outside the CDR3, the full variable domain is EPEVTQTPSHQVTQMGQEVILRCVPISNHLYFYWYRQILGQKVEFLVSFYNNEISEKSEIFDDQFSVERPDGSNFTLKIRSTKLEDSAMYFCASIGGAGETQYFGPGTRLLVL.

V usage is TRBV7-9 and J usage is TRBJ1-2; tentatively, D is TRBD1 (5 bases). The CDR3 length is 13 residues. Trimming pared 5 bases from V and 3 bases from J, leaving 10 bases between. Germline-derived CDR1 and CDR2 are SEHNR and FQNEAQ (reference sequence). The CDR3 sequence: CASSLVQDYGYTF. The CDR3 region has the DNA TGTGCCAGCAGCCTCGTACAGGACTATGGCTACACCTTC.

The rearrangement links TRBV5-5 to TRBJ2-5, with TRBD1 as a possible D gene (6 bases). This CDR3 has 16 residues. V was pared by 2 bases and J by 0 bases, with 14 bases between. Germline V gene data show CDR1 as SGHKS and CDR2 as YYEKEE (reference sequence). The CDR3 DNA sequence: TGTGCCAGCAGCTTAGCTCCGGGACACAACCAAGAGACCCAGTACTTC. Protein: CASSLAPGHNQETQYF.

The V call is TRBV5-1, the J call TRBJ2-1; D might be TRBD1 (6 bases). V was shortened by 5 bases and J by 5 bases, with 17 bases between the two germline ends. CDR3 length: 15 residues. Germline V gene lookup returns CDR1 SGHRS and CDR2 YFSETQ. CDR3 DNA: TGCGCCAGCAGTTTAACTATAGCAGGGGACAATGAGCAGTTCTTC. Residues: CASSLTIAGDNEQFF.

V and J are TRBV27 and TRBJ2-1; D is possibly TRBD2 (6 bases). Germline lookup yields CDR1 MNHEY and CDR2 SMNVEV (reference sequence). The CDR3 loop spans 15 amino acids. V lost 2 bases, J lost 0 bases, and 8 bases lay in between. The CDR3 is CASSLRGFSYNEQFF. The CDR3 coding sequence is TGTGCCAGCAGTTTACGGGGGTTCTCCTACAATGAGCAGTTCTTC.